The source of this T cell receptor beta chain is a study of breast tumors, draining lymph nodes, adjacent tissues. Whole-study results and caveats: Tumor repertoires ranked between lymph nodes and nontumor tissue in diversity, with V and J gene preferences.

TCRdb re-derived calls from the multiplex PCR reads in MiXCR, one entry per CDR3 protein. The sample carries some 150,000 distinct CDR3 sequences, about 33% recorded once. Germline-derived CDR1 and CDR2 are ENHRY and SYGVKD. Trimming left V 2 bases short and J 17 bases short, with 21 bases between. The CDR3 contains 14 residues. Axillary draining lymph nodes of breast cancer patients supplied the node samples. A word on this clonotype: Its cognate antigen is unknown.

Input material: axillary lymph node tissue. The clonotype was recovered from a female donor with breast cancer. Some clones in this sample may be carry-over from other donors' samples. V gene TRBV10-3 combines with J gene TRBJ2-2; weak D call: TRBD2 (5 bases). CDR3: CAISEASNTGEPFF. DNA of the CDR3: TGTGCCATCAGTGAGGCATCGAACACCGGGGAGCCATTTTTT.